This T cell receptor beta chain was recorded in a study of T-cell memory formation after mild COVID-19. Constant-segment primers were used for 5'RACE, and the resulting TCR alpha and TCR beta cDNA libraries carried sample barcodes and UMIs. TCRdb redid the calling of the 5' RACE reads with MiXCR, one entry per CDR3 protein. The data show hundreds of thousands of distinct CDR3 sequences, around 24% seen once. This clonotype appeared a few times. The antigen remains undetermined. Study-level findings and limits: Contracting CD4+ clones were located mainly in CM and EM, and CD8+ clones in EMRA. SARS-CoV-2 specificity of second-wave clones peaking day 37 was unconfirmed. Later expanders leaned CD4+, whereas clones that contracted between day 15 and 85 were balanced CD4/CD8.

The germline CDR1 and CDR2 sequences are SGHRS and YFSETQ. With V trimmed by 4 bases and J by 2 bases, 5 bases remained unmatched. This CDR3 is built from 15 residues. The chain joins TRBV5-1 to TRBJ2-7, with 11 nucleotides matching TRBD2. Sample: PBMCs or a T cell subset sorted from them (not recorded which). The receptor was derived from an adult woman who had mild COVID-19 (a few samples of this study predate the infection). Cell type and time point are not known. CDR3 in amino acids: CASSVRLAGTYEQYF. The DNA for the CDR3 is TGCGCCAGCAGCGTCAGACTAGCGGGAACCTACGAGCAGTACTTC.